These 8 T cell receptor beta chains were sequenced from one sample in a study of CD8+CD57+ T cells in acquired aplastic anemia. Those patients picked for sequencing had displayed CD8+CD57+ cell expansion on flow cytometry. The use of genomic DNA as template underpinned the TCR beta VDJ and CDR3 profiling. TCRdb called the reads again in MiXCR, with one record for every CDR3 protein. Among a few hundred thousand distinct CDR3 sequences listed, 56% were seen once. The specimen was sorted CD4+, CD8+, or CD8+CD57+ T cells (not recorded which) from PBMCs. Receptor source: a human donor with aplastic anemia.

Points on this clonotype: One end of the junction does not line up with germline, which may come from a read error. The chain joins TRBV25-1 to TRBJ2-2; possibly TRBD1 or TRBD2 for D (5 bases each). The CDR3 loop spans 12 amino acids. Germline V gene data show CDR1 as MGHDK and CDR2 as SYGVNS. The CDR3 nucleotides are TGTGCCGGCAGTGAGACAGAGGGATTGCTGTTTTTT. Translation: CAGSETEGLLFF.

This clonotype was seen at least ten times. The chain has TRBV12-3 or TRBV12-4 and TRBJ1-5, with 7 bases lining up with TRBD1. Unmatched junction bases numbered 3, after V lost 6 bases and J lost 1 base. This CDR3 comprises 14 residues. CDR3 bases: TGTGCCAGCAGCTTGACAGGGAGCAATCAGCCCCAGCATTTT. Amino acid sequence: CASSLTGSNQPQHF.

The rearrangement joins TRBV7-2 to TRBJ2-3; TRBD1 agrees at 8 bases. J was trimmed by 3 bases and V by 0 bases; bases with no gene match: 2. CDR1 and CDR2 (germline): SGHTA, FQGNSA. The CDR3 totals 15 residues. Here the CDR3 reads CASSLADRVTDTQYF. CDR3 nucleotide sequence: TGTGCCAGCAGCTTAGCGGACAGGGTAACAGATACGCAGTATTTT.

On this clonotype: A much larger clone differs from this one at a single base, so this may be a read error. V and J are TRBV18 and TRBJ1-5; 8 bases agree with TRBD1. Per germline, CDR1 KGHSH and CDR2 LQKENI. This CDR3 region has 13 residues. This CDR3 is CASPPGDRQPQHF. CDR3 bases: TGTGCCAGCCCACCTGGGGACAGGCAGCCCCAGCATTTT.

In this sample, this clonotype turned up a few times. V and J are TRBV10-3 and TRBJ1-2; possibly TRBD1 for D (5 bases). V shed 6 bases and J shed 7 bases, with 15 bases lying between them. The CDR3 contains 13 residues. The germline V gene encodes CDR1 ENHRY and CDR2 SYGVKD. Written as DNA, the CDR3 is TGTGCCATCAGGGCAGGGCAGGGAGGTGGCTACACCTTC. Translated, it gives CAIRAGQGGGYTF.

With respect to this clonotype: Sequence at one end of the junction differs from germline and may be a read error. V gene TRBV5-8 combines with J gene TRBJ2-7; D gene ambiguous. CDR3 length: 14 residues. Per germline, CDR1 SGHTS and CDR2 YDEGEE. The chain's CDR3 is CASSLAGRSYEQYF. The CDR3 DNA reads TGCGCCAGCAGCTTGGCCGGCAGGTCCTACGAGCAGTACTTC.

With respect to this clonotype: Mismatch with germline at one junction end may stem from a read error. This chain links TRBV10-3 with TRBJ2-7; D uncertain. CDR1 and CDR2 (germline): ENHRY, SYGVKD. This CDR3 has 11 residues. As DNA, the CDR3 is TGTGCCATCAGTGGCGGCTACGGGCAGTACTTC. Its protein is CAISGGYGQYF.

This sequence joins TRBV20-1 and TRBJ2-7, with 8 positions matching TRBD2. CDR1 is DFQATT and CDR2 is SNEGSKA in the germline V gene (reference sequence). Losses at the gene ends were 5 bases for V and 6 bases for J; bases not matched to a gene: 6. The CDR3 sequence is 12 residues long. This CDR3 reads CSAQAGGSEQYF. The CDR3 DNA follows: TGCAGTGCTCAGGCGGGGGGCAGCGAGCAGTACTTC.